The T cell receptor (beta chain) described here comes from a study of tumor-infiltrating lymphocytes in primary liver carcinoma (TCRdb year 2017). Regarding the complete study: Surgical resection was performed in China between late 2015 and 2016 on about 5 patients with histopathologically diagnosed primary liver carcinoma. The five patients, three men and two women aged 30 to 69 years, had hepatocellular carcinoma (four) or combined HCC and intrahepatic cholangiocarcinoma (one). Tumors of the five patients were stage T1-T3 N0M0 with maximum diameters of roughly 4.2 to 11 cm. Each sample produced about 3.5 to 7.13 million productive TCRbeta reads, and read depth showed no significant difference between tissue types. The study combined TCRbeta repertoire sequencing, expression microarrays and whole-exome sequencing across five regions of each liver tumor, with adjacent normal tissue and blood. A total of roughly 35 specimens from 5 patients underwent TCRbeta repertoire sequencing, comprising 25 tumor regions, 5 adjacent noncancerous liver tissues and 5 peripheral blood samples. Reproducibility between technical replicate repertoires was high, with correlation coefficients above 0.98 and mean shared-clone rates approximately 0.9.

Points on this clonotype: What this receptor recognizes is not known. A much larger clone lies one base from this, so it may be a read error.

Starting from about 500 ng total RNA, TCRbeta-specific cDNA was produced by reverse transcription with a constant-region primer and ProtoScript II reverse transcriptase. TCRbeta libraries were built with three nested multiplex PCR rounds, a slightly modified ARM-PCR procedure. A final 25-cycle PCR with Deep VentR polymerase added sample barcodes and Illumina adapters. Before sequencing, amplicons of 200-500 bp were purified from gel using a QIAquick gel extraction kit. An Illumina HiSeq 2500 was used to sequence the TCRbeta amplicons with 250-bp paired-end reads. The published analysis was carried out like this. To recover full CDR3 sequences, reads were quality-trimmed using Trimmomatic v0.33 and paired reads were then merged using FLASH v1.2.11. V, D and J germline segments were assigned to the rearranged TCRbeta sequences by MiGEC v1.2.1b. Clonotype statistics and Shannon-Wiener diversity indices were calculated with VDJtools v1.0.0. To cut down on sampling bias, every analysis after diversity analysis relied on just the 250 most abundant clonotypes from each sample. The public sequencing data were trimmed at Q25 with fastp and processed into clonotypes with MiXCR by TCRdb, which kept only in-frame beta chains. Each record represents a unique CDR3 protein, reported with the most common genes and DNA among its rows. The authors' filters were not applied to this entry. The table for this sample lists approximately 340,000 distinct CDR3 sequences; roughly 61% of them were counted only once. The biggest ten clones account for about 6.5% of the sample.

General findings and caveats noted by the study authors: Repertoire overlap was found to be higher between tumor regions (mean about 35%) than between tumor-adjacent (around 17%) or tumor-blood (around 14%) pairs, consistent with antigen-driven expansion. The top 250 clones accounted for a significantly greater share of the repertoire in tumors than in blood (p = 0.039). Only the TCR beta chain was sequenced, so true repertoire diversity is likely underestimated because unpaired alpha chains were not captured. Because the samples were bulk and unsorted, CD4+ and CD8+ T cell repertoires could not be compared. Only a few patients were included in the study, and the authors note that the findings should be validated in a larger study.

Blood RNA was extracted from unsorted whole blood with TRIzol reagent; germline DNA came from the DNeasy Blood & Tissue kit. Patients had chronic HBV infection and were treatment-naive at sampling. Before surgery, 4 to 5 milliliters of peripheral blood were collected into K2EDTA tubes. The TCR originated in a man in his forties with primary liver carcinoma and hepatitis B virus infection. The sample comprised peripheral blood.

The CDR3 is CASSDWTGLTYERYF. The nucleotide sequence is given as TGTGCCAGCAGTGACTGGACAGGGCTCACCTACGAGCGGTACTTC. Here the chain combines TRBV6-1 and TRBJ2-7, with 8 bases matching TRBD1. The germline V gene specifies MNHNS as CDR1 and SASEGT as CDR2. Taken from cysteine to phenylalanine, the CDR3 has 15 residues. Here the CDR3 DNA is all that survives: 45 bases in frame from base 1.